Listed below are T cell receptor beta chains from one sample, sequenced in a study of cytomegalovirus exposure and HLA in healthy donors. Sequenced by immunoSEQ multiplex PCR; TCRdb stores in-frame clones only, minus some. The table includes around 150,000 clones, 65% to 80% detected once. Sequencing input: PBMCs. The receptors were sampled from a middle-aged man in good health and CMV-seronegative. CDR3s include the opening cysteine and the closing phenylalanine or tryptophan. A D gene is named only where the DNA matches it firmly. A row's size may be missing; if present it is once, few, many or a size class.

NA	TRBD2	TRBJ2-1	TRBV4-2	CASSQPPLGSGDPNEQFF
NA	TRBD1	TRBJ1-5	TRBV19	CASSIPQGDQPQHF
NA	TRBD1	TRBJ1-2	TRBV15	CATRPRDRGRTNYGYTF
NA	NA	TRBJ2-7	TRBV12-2	CASRPFSYEQYF
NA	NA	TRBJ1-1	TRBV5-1	CASSLERGGEAFF
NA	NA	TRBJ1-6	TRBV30	CAWSEIRVYDSPLHF
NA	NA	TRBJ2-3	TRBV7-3	CASSLTGPTQYF
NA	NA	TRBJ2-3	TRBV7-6	CASSLWTGTDTQYF
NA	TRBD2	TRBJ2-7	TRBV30	CAWSVASGGPYEQYF
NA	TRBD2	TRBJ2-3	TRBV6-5	CASRPSGVSDTQYF
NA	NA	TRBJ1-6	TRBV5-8	CAASWDILSPLHF
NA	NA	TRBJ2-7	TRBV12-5	CASVRTGVFCEQYF
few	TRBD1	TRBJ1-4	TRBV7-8	CASSKDRGDEKLFF
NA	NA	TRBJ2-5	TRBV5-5	CASSSLGRGHQETQYF
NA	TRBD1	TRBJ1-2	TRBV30	CAWKGQGLNYGYTF
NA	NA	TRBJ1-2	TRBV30	CAWSPRDYGYTF
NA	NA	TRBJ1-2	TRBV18	CASSPLGAVGNYGYTF
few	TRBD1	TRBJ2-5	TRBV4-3	CASSQDRDRETQYF
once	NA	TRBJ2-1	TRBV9	CASSPDRTPNEQFF
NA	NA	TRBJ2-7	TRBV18	CASSPNYSEQYF
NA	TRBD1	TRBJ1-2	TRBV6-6	CASSYSSDRAIYTF
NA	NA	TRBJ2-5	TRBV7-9	CASSLLKGKSSEETQYF
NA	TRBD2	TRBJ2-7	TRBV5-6	CASSLVGSGGGSYEQYF
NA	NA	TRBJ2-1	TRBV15	CATSRVRGEGSQFF
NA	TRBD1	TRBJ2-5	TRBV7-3	CASSLGTGRETQYF
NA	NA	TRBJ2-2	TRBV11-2	CASSLGTQITGELFF
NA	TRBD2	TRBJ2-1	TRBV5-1	CASTTASGGEGYNEQFF
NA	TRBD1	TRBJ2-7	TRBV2	CASREGTVSSYEQYF
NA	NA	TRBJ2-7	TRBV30	CAWSPGQGLGKYF
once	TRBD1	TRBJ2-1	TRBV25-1	CASSESGQGVYNEQFF
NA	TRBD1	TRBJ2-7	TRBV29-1	CSVEDGDSGYEQYF
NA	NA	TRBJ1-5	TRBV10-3	CAIKEGGPNQPQHF
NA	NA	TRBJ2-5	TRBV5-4	CASSLDREKTQYF
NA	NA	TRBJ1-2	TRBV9	CASSVEPLGSYTF
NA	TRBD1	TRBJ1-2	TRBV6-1	CASSAIPGQGGGGYTF
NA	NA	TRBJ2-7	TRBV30	CAWRQGFYEQYF
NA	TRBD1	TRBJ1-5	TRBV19	CASREGTGANQPQHF
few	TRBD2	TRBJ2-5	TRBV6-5	CASSYSGSGRLETQYF
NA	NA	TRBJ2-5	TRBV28	CASRGGETQYF
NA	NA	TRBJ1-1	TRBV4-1	CASNIGVGTEAFF
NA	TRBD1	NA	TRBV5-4	CASSPGTGGSYEQYF
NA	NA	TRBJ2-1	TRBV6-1	CASSEWAPNEQFF
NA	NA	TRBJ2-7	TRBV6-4	CASSEGGDFYEQYF
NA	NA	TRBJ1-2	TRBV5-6	CASSLVQDFYGYTF
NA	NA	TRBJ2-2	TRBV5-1	CASSSGEFTGELFF
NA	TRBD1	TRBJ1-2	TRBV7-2	CASSFKGAIDYGYTF
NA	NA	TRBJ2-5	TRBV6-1	CASSEEGKILRETQYF
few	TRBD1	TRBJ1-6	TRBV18	CASSPGTGEWPLHF
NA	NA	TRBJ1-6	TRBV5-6	CASSLNVQGGNSPLHF
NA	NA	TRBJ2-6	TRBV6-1	CASSEWGLSGANVLTF
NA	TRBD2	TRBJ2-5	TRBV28	CASSGGAPETQYF